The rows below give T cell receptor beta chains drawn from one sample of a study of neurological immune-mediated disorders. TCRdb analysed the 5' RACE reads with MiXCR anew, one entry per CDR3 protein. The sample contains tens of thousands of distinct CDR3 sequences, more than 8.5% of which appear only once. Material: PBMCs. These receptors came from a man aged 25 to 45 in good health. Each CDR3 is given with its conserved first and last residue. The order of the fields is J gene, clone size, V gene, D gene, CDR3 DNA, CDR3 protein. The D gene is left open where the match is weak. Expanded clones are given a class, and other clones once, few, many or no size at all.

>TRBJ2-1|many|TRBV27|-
TGTGCCAGCAATTCCCGGGCCCCTCTTTGGGAGCAGTTCTTC
CASNSRAPLWEQFF
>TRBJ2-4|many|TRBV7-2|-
TGTGCCAGCAGCTTATCACAGGGTGGTGGTGACATTCAGTACTTC
CASSLSQGGGDIQYF
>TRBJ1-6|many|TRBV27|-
TGTGCCAGCAGTCCAGAACAGTGGGTCGAGGCCCTCCACTTT
CASSPEQWVEALHF
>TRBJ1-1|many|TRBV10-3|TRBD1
TGTGCCATCAGTGAGGCCACAGGGGGCACTGAAGCTTTCTTT
CAISEATGGTEAFF
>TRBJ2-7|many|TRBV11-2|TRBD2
TGTGCCAGCAGCTTAGATGTAGCTAGCGGGAGTCGTGAGCAGTACTTC
CASSLDVASGSREQYF
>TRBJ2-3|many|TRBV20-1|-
TGCAGTGCTAGGGGGGGCGATACGCAGTATTTT
CSARGGDTQYF
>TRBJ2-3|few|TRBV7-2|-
TGTGCCAGCAGCTTAGGAGCTGGGGCTAGCACAGATACGCAGTATTTT
CASSLGAGASTDTQYF
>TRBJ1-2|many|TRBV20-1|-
TGCAGTGCTAGAGATGTGGGGAACTATGGCTACACCTTC
CSARDVGNYGYTF
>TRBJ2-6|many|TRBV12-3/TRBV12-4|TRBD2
TGTGCCAGCAGTTTCGGACTAGCGGGAGTAAGTGGGGCCAACGTCCTGACTTTC
CASSFGLAGVSGANVLTF
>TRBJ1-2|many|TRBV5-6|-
TGTGCCAGCAGCTTGGCAGGGGACGCTAACTATGGCTACACCTTC
CASSLAGDANYGYTF
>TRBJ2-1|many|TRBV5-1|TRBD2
TGCGCCAGCAGCTGGGGAGGACTAGCGGTCAATGAGCAGTTCTTC
CASSWGGLAVNEQFF
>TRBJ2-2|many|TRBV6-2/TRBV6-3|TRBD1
TGTGCCAGCAGTTCAGTAGCGGACAGGGGATCTATTCTCATGGCCGGGGAGCTGTTTTTT
CASSSVADRGSILMAGELFF
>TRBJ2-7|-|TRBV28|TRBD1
TGTGCCAGCAGTGAGGGACAGCTGCCTTACTACGAGCAGTACTTC
CASSEGQLPYYEQYF
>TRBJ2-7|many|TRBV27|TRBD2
TGTGCCGCAGCGGTAGCGGGAGGCGCGTACGAGCAGTACTTC
CAAAVAGGAYEQYF
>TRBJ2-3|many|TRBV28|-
TGTGCCATCAGACCTAACACAGATACGCAGTATTTT
CAIRPNTDTQYF
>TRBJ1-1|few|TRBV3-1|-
TGTGCCAGCAGCCAAGCGAACACTGAAGCTTTCTTT
CASSQANTEAFF
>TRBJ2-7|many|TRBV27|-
TGTGCCAGCAGTTTATCGGGCGCGGGACCGTACGAGCAGTACTTC
CASSLSGAGPYEQYF
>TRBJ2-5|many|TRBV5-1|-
TGCGCCAGCAGCTGGCAGGGATTCAGGGAAGAGACCCAGTACTTC
CASSWQGFREETQYF
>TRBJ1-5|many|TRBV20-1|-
TGCAGTGCCCTAGACACCCCCGAGGTCCGTCCCCAGCATTTT
CSALDTPEVRPQHF
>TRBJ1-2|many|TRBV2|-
TGTGCCAGCAGGGGTGAAACAGGGTTAGGCTACACCTTC
CASRGETGLGYTF
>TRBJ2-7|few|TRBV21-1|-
TGTGCCAGCAGTCGACCAGGACTCGAGCAGTACTTC
CASSRPGLEQYF
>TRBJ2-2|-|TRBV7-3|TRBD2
TGTGCCAGCAGTCCGAGCGGGGGCGGATCTGGGGAGCTGTTTTTT
CASSPSGGGSGELFF
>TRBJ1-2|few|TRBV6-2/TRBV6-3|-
TGTGCCAGCAGTGAGTTTACTGGGACGGACATCTTTCGCCACTTC
CASSEFTGTDIFRHF
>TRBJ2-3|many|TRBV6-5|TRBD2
TGTGCCAGCAGTTACTCCGGGGGGGCGGGCACAGATACGCAGTATTTT
CASSYSGGAGTDTQYF
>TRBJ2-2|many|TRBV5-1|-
TGCGCCAGCAGCTTGGAGGGACACCGCACCGGGGAGCTGTTTTTT
CASSLEGHRTGELFF
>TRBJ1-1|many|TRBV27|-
TGTGCCAGCTTCGGTCCGGCGAACACTGAAGCTTTCTTT
CASFGPANTEAFF
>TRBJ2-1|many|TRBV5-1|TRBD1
TGCGCCAGCAGCTTGGGACAGGGCGGCAATGAGCAGTTCTTC
CASSLGQGGNEQFF